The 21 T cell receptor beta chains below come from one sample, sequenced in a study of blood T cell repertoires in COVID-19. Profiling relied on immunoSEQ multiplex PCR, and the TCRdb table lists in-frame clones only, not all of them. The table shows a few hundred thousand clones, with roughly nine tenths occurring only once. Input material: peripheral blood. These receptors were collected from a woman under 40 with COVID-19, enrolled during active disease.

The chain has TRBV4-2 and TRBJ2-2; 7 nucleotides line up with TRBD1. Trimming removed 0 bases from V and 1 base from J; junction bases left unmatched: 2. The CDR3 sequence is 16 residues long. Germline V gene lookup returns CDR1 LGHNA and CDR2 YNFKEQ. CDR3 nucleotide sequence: TGTGCCAGCAGCCAAGATCACAGGGGGAACACCGGGGAGCTGTTTTTT. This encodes CASSQDHRGNTGELFF.

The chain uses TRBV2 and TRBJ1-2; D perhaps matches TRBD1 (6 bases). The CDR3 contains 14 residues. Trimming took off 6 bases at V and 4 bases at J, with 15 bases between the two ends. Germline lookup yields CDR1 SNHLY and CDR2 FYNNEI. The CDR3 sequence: CASRDYRVIYGYTF. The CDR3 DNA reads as TGTGCCAGCAGGGATTACAGGGTGATCTATGGCTACACCTTC.

The CDR3 protein is CATSAGYNSPLHF. The CDR3 DNA is TGTGCCACCAGTGCAGGCTATAATTCACCCCTCCACTTT. V is TRBV24-1 and J is TRBJ1-6; D not certain. Germline values: CDR1 KGHDR, CDR2 SFDVKD. Trimming pared 5 bases from V and 3 bases from J, leaving 4 bases between. CDR3 length: 13 amino acids.

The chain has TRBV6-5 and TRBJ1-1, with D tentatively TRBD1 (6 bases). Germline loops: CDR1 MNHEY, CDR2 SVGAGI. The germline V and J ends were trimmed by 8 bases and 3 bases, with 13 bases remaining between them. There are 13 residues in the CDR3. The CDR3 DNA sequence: TGTGCCAGCCCTGGGGCAGGGGACACTGAAGCTTTCTTT. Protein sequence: CASPGAGDTEAFF.

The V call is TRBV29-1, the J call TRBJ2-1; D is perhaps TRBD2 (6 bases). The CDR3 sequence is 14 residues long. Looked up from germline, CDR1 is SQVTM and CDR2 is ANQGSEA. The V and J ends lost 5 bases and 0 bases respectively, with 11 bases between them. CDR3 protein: CSVNGDFSYNEQFF. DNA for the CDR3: TGCAGCGTTAACGGGGACTTCTCCTACAATGAGCAGTTCTTC.

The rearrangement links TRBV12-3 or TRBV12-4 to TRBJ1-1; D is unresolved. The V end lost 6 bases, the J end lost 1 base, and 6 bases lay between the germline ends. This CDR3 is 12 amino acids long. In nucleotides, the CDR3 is TGTGCCAGCAGAGCGGAGAACACTGAAGCTTTCTTT. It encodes CASRAENTEAFF.

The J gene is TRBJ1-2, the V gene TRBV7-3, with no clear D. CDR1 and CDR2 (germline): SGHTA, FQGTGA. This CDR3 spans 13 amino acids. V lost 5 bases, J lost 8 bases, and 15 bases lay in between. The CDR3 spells CASSLLPGDGYTF. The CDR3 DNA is TGTGCCAGCAGCCTCCTGCCGGGAGACGGCTACACCTTC.

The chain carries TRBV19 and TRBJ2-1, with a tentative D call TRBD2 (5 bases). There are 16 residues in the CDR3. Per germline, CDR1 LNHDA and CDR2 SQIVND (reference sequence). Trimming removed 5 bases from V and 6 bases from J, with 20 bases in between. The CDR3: CASSVTRSEASNEQFF. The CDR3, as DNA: TGTGCCAGTAGTGTTACTAGGAGCGAAGCGTCCAATGAGCAGTTCTTC. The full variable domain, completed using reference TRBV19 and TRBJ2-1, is DGGITQSPKYLFRKEGQNVTLSCEQNLNHDAMYWYRQDPGQGLRLIYYSQIVNDFQKGDIAEGYSVSREKKESFPLTVTSAQKNPTAFYLCASSVTRSEASNEQFFGPGTRLTVL.

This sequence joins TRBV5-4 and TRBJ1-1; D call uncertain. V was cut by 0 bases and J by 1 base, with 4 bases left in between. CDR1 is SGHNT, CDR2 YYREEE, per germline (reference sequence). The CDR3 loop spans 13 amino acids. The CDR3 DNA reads TGTGCCAGCAGCTTGGCCGGGAACACTGAAGCTTTCTTT. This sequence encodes CASSLAGNTEAFF.

The CDR3 DNA sequence: TGTGCCACCACAGGGGACTCTCTAGCCAAAAACATTCAGTACTTC. Its protein is CATTGDSLAKNIQYF. The V call is TRBV28, the J call TRBJ2-4; tentatively, D is TRBD1 (7 bases). V was clipped by 10 bases and J by 0 bases, with 16 bases between them. In germline, CDR1 is MDHEN, CDR2 SYDVKM. The CDR3 consists of 15 residues.

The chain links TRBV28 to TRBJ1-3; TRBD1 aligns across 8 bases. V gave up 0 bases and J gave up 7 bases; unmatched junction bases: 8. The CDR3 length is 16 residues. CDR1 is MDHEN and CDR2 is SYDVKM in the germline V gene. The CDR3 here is CASSLWAGGEGNTIYF. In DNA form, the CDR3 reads TGTGCCAGCAGTTTATGGGCAGGGGGCGAAGGTAACACCATATATTTT.

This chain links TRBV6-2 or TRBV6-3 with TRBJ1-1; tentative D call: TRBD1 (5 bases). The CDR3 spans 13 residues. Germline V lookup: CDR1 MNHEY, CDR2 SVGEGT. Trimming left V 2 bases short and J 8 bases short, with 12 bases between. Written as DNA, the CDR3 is TGTGCCAGCAGTTACCCCAGGCGGACAGAAGCTTTCTTT. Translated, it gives CASSYPRRTEAFF.

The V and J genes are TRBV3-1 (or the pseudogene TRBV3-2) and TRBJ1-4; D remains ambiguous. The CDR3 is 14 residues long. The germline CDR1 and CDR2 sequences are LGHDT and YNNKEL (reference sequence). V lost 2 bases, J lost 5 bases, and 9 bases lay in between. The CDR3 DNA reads TGTGCCAGCAGCCAACGCCGGGGAAATGAAAAACTGTTTTTT. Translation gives CASSQRRGNEKLFF.

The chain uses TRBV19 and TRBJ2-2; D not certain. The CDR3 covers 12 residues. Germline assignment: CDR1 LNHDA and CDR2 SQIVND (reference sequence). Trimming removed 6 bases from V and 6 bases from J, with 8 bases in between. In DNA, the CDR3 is TGTGCCAGTAGGAGCCTCGCCGGGGAGCTGTTTTTT. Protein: CASRSLAGELFF. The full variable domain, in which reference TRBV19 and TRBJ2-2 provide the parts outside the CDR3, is DGGITQSPKYLFRKEGQNVTLSCEQNLNHDAMYWYRQDPGQGLRLIYYSQIVNDFQKGDIAEGYSVSREKKESFPLTVTSAQKNPTAFYLCASRSLAGELFFGEGSRLTVL.

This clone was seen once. The CDR3 is CASSPRDRDITNYGYTF. DNA of the CDR3: TGTGCCAGCAGCCCCCGGGACAGGGATATTACTAACTATGGCTACACCTTC. The chain combines TRBV11-2 with TRBJ1-2; TRBD1 agrees at 9 bases. CDR1 is SGHAT and CDR2 is FQNNGV in the germline V gene. Trimming cost V 5 bases and J 0 bases; bases outside gene matches: 10. CDR3 size: 17 residues.

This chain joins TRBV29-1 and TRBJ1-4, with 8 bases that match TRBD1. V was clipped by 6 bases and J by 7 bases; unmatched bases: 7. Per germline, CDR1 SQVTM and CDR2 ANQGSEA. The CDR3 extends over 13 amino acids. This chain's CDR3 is CSVGDRRAEKLFF. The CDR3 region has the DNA TGCAGCGTGGGGGACAGGAGGGCTGAAAAACTGTTTTTT.

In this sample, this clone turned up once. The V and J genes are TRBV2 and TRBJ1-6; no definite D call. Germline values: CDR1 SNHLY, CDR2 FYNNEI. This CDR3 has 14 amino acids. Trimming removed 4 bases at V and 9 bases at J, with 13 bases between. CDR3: CASSVDREGSPLHF. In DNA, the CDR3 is TGTGCCAGCAGTGTGGACCGGGAGGGTTCACCCCTCCACTTT. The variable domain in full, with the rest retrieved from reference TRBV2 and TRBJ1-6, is EPEVTQTPSHQVTQMGQEVILRCVPISNHLYFYWYRQILGQKVEFLVSFYNNEISEKSEIFDDQFSVERPDGSNFTLKIRSTKLEDSAMYFCASSVDREGSPLHFGNGTRLTVT.

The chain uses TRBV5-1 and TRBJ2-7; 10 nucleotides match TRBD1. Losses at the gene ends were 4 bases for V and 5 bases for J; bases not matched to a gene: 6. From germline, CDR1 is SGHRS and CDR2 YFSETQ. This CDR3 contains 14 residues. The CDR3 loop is CASSPGDRGHEQYF. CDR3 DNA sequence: TGCGCCAGCAGCCCCGGGGACAGGGGCCACGAGCAGTACTTC. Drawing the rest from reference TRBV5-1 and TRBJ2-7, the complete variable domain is KAGVTQTPRYLIKTRGQQVTLSCSPISGHRSVSWYQQTPGQGLQFLFEYFSETQRNKGNFPGRFSGRQFSNSRSEMNVSTLELGDSALYLCASSPGDRGHEQYFGPGTRLTVT.

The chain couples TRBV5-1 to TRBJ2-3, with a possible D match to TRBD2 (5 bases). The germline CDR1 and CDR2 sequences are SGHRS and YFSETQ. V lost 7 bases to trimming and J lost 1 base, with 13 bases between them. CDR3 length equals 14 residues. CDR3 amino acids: CASRTGLGTDTQYF. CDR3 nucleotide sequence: TGCGCCAGCCGGACTGGGCTGGGCACAGATACGCAGTATTTT.

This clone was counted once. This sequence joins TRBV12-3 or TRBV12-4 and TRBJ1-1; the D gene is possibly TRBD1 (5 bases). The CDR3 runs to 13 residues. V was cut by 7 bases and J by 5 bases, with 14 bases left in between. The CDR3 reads CASTQGGVTEAFF. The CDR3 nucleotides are TGTGCCAGCACTCAGGGCGGGGTAACTGAAGCTTTCTTT.

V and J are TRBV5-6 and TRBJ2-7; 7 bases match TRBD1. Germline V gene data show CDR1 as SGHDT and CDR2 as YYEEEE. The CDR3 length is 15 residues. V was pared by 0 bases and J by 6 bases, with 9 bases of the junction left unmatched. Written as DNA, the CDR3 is TGTGCCAGCAGCTTGGAGACAGGGAAGGCCCGCGAGCAGTACTTC. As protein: CASSLETGKAREQYF.